This TCR beta chain was captured in a study of OX40 agonist ivuxolimab in advanced cancers. The CDR3 extends over 11 amino acids. Germline CDR1 and CDR2: MNHEY and SMNVEV (reference sequence). V dropped 8 bases and J dropped 6 bases, with 11 bases sitting between them. Here immunoSEQ multiplex PCR was the method, and the copy in TCRdb shows in-frame clones only, minus some. The table lists 65,000 to 90,000 clones, approximately 90% of them singletons, with 9.5% to 13% in the top ten. Study-level findings and limits: At 0.1 to 3.0 mg/kg and by week 6, CD4+ and CD8+ T cells in the blood had expanded clonally. CD8+ T cells (on average) carried more expanded clones than CD4+ T cells.

As concerns this clone: Its matching antigen is unknown.

The sample here was CD4+ or CD8+ T cells sorted from blood, taken in a trial of the OX40 agonist ivuxolimab. The clonotype originates from an adult with an advanced solid tumor such as melanoma, head and neck, liver or kidney cancer. This rearrangement joins TRBV27 to TRBJ2-7; D perhaps matches TRBD1 (5 bases). CDR3 bases: TGTGCCAGCTGGGGCCGCGGCGAGCAGTACTTC. This sequence encodes CASWGRGEQYF.